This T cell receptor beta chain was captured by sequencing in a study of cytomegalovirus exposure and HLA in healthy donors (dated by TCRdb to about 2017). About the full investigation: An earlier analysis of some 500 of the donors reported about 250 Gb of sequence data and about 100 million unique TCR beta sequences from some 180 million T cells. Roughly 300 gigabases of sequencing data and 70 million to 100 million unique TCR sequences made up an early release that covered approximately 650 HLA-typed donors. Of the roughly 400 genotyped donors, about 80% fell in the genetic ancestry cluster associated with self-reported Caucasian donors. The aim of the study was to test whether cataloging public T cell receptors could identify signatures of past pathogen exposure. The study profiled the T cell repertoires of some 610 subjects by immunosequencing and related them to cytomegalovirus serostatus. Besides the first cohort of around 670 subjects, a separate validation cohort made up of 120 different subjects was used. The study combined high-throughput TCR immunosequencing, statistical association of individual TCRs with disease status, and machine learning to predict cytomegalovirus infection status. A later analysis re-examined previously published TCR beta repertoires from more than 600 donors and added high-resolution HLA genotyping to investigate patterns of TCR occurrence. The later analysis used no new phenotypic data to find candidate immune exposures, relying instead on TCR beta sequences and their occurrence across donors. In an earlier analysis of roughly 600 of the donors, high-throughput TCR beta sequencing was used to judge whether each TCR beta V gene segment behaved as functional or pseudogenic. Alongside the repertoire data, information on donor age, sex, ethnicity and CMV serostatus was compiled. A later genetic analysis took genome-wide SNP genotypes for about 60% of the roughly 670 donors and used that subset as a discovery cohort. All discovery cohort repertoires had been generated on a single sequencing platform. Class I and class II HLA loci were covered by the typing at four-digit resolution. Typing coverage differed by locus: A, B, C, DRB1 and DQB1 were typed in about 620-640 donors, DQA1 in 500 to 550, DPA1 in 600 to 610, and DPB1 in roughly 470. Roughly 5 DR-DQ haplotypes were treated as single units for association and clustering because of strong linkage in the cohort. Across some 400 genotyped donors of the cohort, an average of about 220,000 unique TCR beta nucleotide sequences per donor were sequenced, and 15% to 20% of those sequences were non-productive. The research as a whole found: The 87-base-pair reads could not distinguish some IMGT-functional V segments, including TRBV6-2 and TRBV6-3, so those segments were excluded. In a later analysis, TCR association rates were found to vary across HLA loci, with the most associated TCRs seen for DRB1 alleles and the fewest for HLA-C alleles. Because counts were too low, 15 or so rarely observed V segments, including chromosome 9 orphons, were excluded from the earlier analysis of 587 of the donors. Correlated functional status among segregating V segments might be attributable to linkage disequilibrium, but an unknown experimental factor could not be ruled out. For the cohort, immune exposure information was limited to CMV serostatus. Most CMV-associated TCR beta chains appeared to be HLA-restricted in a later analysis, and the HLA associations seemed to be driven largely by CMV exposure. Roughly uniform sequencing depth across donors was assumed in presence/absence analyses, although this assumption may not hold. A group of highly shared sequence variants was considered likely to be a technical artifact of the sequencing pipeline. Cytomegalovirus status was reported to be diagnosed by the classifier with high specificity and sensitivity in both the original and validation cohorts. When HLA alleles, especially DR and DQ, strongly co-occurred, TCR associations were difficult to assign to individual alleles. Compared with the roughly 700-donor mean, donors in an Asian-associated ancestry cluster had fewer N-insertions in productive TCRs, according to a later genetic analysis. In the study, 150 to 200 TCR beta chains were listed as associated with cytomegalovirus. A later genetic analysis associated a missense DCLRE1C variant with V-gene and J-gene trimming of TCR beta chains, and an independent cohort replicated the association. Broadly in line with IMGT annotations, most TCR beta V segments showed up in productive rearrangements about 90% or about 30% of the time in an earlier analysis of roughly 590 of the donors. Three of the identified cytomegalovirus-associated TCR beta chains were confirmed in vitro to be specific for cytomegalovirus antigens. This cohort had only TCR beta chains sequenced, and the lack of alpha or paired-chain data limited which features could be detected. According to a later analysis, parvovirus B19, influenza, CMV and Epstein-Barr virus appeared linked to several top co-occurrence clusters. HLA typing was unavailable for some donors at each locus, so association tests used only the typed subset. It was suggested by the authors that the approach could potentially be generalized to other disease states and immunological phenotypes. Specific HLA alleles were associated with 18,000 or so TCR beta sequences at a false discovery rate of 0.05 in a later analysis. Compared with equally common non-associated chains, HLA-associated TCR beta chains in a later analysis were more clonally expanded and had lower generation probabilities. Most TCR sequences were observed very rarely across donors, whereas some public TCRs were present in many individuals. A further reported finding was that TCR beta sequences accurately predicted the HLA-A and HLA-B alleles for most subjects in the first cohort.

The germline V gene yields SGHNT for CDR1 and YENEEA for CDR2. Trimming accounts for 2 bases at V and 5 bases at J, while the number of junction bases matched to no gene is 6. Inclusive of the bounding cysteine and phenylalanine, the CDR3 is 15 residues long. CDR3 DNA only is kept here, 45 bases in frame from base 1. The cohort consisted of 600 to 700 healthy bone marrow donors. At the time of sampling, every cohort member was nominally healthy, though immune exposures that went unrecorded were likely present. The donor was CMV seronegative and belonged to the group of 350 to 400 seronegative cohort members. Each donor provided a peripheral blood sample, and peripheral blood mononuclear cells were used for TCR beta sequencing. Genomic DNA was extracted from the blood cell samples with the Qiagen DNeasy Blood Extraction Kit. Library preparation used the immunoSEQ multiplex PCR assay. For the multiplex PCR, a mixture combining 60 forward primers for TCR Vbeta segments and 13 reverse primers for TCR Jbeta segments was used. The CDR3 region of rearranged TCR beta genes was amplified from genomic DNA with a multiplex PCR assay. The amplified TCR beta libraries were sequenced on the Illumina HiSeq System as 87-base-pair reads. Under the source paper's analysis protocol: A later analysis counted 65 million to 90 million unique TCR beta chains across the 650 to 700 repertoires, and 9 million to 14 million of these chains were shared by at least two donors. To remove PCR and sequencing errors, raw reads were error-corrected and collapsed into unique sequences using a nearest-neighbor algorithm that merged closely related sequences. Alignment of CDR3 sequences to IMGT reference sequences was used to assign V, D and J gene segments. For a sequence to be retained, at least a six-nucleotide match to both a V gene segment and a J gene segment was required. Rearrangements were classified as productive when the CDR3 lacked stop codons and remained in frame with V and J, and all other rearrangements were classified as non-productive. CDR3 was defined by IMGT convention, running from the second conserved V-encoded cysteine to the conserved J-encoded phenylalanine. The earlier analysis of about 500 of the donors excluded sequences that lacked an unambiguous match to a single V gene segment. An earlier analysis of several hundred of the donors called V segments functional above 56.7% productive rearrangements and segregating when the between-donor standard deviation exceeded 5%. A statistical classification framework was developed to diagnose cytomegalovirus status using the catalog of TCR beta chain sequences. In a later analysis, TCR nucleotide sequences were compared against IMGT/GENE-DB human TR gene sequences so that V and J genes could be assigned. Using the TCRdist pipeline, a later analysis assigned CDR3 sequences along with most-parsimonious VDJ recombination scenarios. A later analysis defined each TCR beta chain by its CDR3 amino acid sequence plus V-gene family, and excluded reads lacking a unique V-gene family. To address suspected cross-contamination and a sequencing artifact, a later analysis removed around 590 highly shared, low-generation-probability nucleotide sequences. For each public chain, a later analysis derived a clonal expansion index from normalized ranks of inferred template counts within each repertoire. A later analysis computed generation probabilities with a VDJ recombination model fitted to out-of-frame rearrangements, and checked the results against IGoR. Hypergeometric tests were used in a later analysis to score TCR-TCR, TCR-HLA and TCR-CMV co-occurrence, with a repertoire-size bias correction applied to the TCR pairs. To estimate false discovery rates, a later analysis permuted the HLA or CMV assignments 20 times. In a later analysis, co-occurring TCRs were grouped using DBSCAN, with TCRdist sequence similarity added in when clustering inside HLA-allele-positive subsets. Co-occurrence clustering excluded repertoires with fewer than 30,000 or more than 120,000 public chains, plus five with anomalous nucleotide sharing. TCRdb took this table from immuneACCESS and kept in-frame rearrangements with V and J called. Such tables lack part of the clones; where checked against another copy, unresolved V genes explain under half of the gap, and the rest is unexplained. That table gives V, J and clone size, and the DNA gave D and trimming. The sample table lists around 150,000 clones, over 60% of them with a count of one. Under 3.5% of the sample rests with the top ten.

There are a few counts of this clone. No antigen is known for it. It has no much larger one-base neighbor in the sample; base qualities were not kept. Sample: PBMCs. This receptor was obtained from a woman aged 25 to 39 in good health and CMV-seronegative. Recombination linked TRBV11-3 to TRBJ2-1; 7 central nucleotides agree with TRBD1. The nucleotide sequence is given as TGTGCCAGCAGCTTATCGGCAGGGGGAAACAATGAGCAGTTCTTC. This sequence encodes CASSLSAGGNNEQFF.